This note documents a single TCR beta chain sequence. The antigen is undetermined. The CDR3 extends over 11 amino acids. Germline trimming cut 9 bases from V and 5 bases from J; bases unmatched to any gene: 3. The germline V gene encodes CDR1 LNHDA and CDR2 SQIVND (reference sequence). The data derive from a study of graft-versus-host responses after intestinal transplantation. Data came from immunoSEQ multiplex PCR; TCRdb stores just in-frame clones and leaves some out. The repertoire holds more than 90,000 clones, with about 92% as singletons. The TCR originated in a human donor who was the organ donor for an intestinal transplant. Sequenced here: unstimulated CD4+ T cells sorted from spleen or lymph node cells, sampled before transplant. This rearrangement joins TRBV19 to TRBJ2-5; 7 nucleotides match TRBD2. CDR3 nucleotide sequence: TGTGCCAGAGAGCGGGACGAGACCCAGTACTTC. This sequence encodes CARERDETQYF.